This entry lists 22 T cell receptor beta chains sequenced from one sample in a study of blood T cells in healthy people across ages. The second PCR ran about 7 to 12 cycles with a sample-barcoded 5' primer and J-beta primers. TCRdb recomputed calls from the 5' RACE reads with MiXCR, one row per CDR3 protein. The sample carries almost 550,000 distinct CDR3 sequences, less than 25% recorded once. This sample also belongs to another study, concerning T cells of mothers and their children.

Sequenced material: blood. The receptors shown here come from a boy younger than 18 in good health.

In this sample, this clonotype turned up many times. The rearrangement joins TRBV11-1 to TRBJ2-5, with unresolved D. Trimming took 5 bases from V and 1 from J, leaving 11 bases between them. The CDR3 length is 14 residues. Germline lookup yields CDR1 SGHAT and CDR2 FQDESV (reference sequence). CDR3 sequence: CASSQIQIQETQYF. In DNA form, the CDR3 reads TGTGCCAGCAGCCAGATCCAAATCCAAGAGACCCAGTACTTC.

At least ten counts were recorded for this clonotype. One end of the junction varies from germline; a read error may be responsible. Here the CDR3 DNA reads TGTGCCAGCAGCTTAGCCTACCGGGACTACGTTGACCCTGGGGAGTTCTTC. This sequence encodes CASSLAYRDYVDPGEFF. The chain uses TRBV7-9 and TRBJ2-5; the match to TRBD2 covers 7 bases. CDR1 and CDR2 (germline): SEHNR, FQNEAQ (reference sequence). This CDR3 has 17 residues.

In this sample, this clonotype turned up a few times. This chain uses TRBV28 with TRBJ2-7, with D possibly TRBD1 on 5 matching bases. V was cut by 6 bases and J by 2 bases, with 11 bases left in between. Germline V gene data show CDR1 as MDHEN and CDR2 as SYDVKM. The CDR3 contains 13 residues. The CDR3, as DNA: TGTGCCAGCAGCCAGGGTCCCGCCTACGAGCAGTACTTC. Translating gives CASSQGPAYEQYF.

The chain links TRBV6-5 to TRBJ1-2; D is undetermined. The CDR3 contains 13 residues. Germline CDR1 is MNHEY and CDR2 is SVGAGI. Trimming shortened V by 2 bases and J by 3 bases, and 7 bases separated the two germline ends. The CDR3 spells CASSYGIYYGYTF. CDR3 nucleotides: TGTGCCAGCAGTTACGGGATCTACTATGGCTACACCTTC.

The gene calls are TRBV11-1 and TRBJ2-1, with 12 bases aligning to TRBD2. The J call may be wrong; the DNA end is better matched by TRBJ2-5. CDR3 length: 16 amino acids. The germline V gene encodes CDR1 SGHAT and CDR2 FQDESV (reference sequence). The CDR3 loop is CASSLGLAGVEETQYF. CDR3 nucleotides: TGTGCCAGCAGCTTAGGACTAGCGGGAGTTGAAGAGACCCAGTACTTC.

The chain recombines TRBV28 with TRBJ1-2; 7 nucleotides match TRBD1. After removal of 1 base from V and 6 bases from J, the junction contained 5 bases not matched to a gene. The V gene's germline CDR1 is MDHEN and CDR2 SYDVKM. CDR3 length: 14 residues. The CDR3 sequence: CASSLYRGGNGYTF. The CDR3, as DNA: TGTGCCAGCAGTTTATACAGGGGAGGCAATGGCTACACCTTC.

The rearrangement links TRBV4-3 to TRBJ2-1; TRBD1 agrees at 7 bases. The CDR3 loop spans 17 amino acids. The V segment lost 0 bases and the J segment 2 bases; nucleotides outside the gene matches: 7. The V gene's germline CDR1 is LGHNA and CDR2 YSLEER. The CDR3 is CASSQDWRQGTYNEQFF. The DNA of the CDR3 is TGCGCCAGCAGCCAAGATTGGAGACAGGGTACCTACAATGAGCAGTTCTTC.

This clonotype was observed a handful of times. The CDR3 region is CASSSPGQGGTANEKLFF. The CDR3 nucleotides are TGTGCCAGCAGTTCCCCGGGACAGGGGGGTACGGCTAATGAAAAACTGTTTTTT. This chain joins TRBV28 and TRBJ1-4; 11 positions match TRBD1. Germline loops: CDR1 MDHEN, CDR2 SYDVKM. J was trimmed by 3 bases and V by 4 bases; bases with no gene match: 10. This CDR3 is 18 amino acids long.

This clonotype was detected many times. The V gene is TRBV28, the J gene TRBJ2-5, with 7 bases fitting TRBD1. With 6 bases clipped from V and 0 bases from J, the junction kept 4 bases outside the gene matches. Germline loops: CDR1 MDHEN, CDR2 SYDVKM. The CDR3 contains 14 residues. CDR3: CASSPQGDQETQYF. Here the CDR3 DNA reads TGTGCCAGCAGCCCTCAGGGGGACCAAGAGACCCAGTACTTC. Looking up the rest from reference TRBV28 and TRBJ2-5 gives the full variable domain: DVKVTQSSRYLVKRTGEKVFLECVQDMDHENMFWYRQDPGLGLRLIYFSYDVKMKEKGDIPEGYSVSREKKERFSLILESASTNQTSMYLCASSPQGDQETQYFGPGTRLLVL.

The chain couples TRBV7-2 to TRBJ2-1; 7 bases line up with TRBD2. This CDR3 is built from 15 residues. CDR1 SGHTA and CDR2 FQGNSA come from the germline V gene. Unmatched junction bases numbered 7, after V lost 5 bases and J lost 3 bases. CDR3: CASSVESGDYNEQFF. CDR3 sequence (DNA): TGTGCCAGCAGCGTAGAGAGCGGGGACTACAATGAGCAGTTCTTC.

V and J are TRBV28 and TRBJ2-5, with 11 bases fitting TRBD2. Germline values: CDR1 MDHEN, CDR2 SYDVKM. This CDR3 has 16 residues. Losses at the gene ends were 4 bases for V and 2 bases for J; bases not matched to a gene: 6. In DNA, the CDR3 is TGTGCCAGCAGTTCCATTAGCGGGGGGGCTCAAGAGACCCAGTACTTC. Residues: CASSSISGGAQETQYF.

In this sample, this clonotype turned up a few times. The chain combines TRBV27 with TRBJ2-5; D assignment may be TRBD1 or TRBD2 (5 bases each). The last part of the DNA fits TRBJ2-7 better; the J call may be wrong. The germline CDR1 and CDR2 sequences are MNHEY and SMNVEV (reference sequence). This CDR3 region has 14 residues. This chain's CDR3 is CASSWGVGDYEQYF. In DNA, the CDR3 is TGTGCCAGCAGTTGGGGCGTGGGGGACTACGAGCAGTACTTC.

This clonotype has more than one count but fewer than ten. The V and J genes are TRBV12-3 or TRBV12-4 and TRBJ2-2, with TRBD2 matching over 11 bases. CDR3 length equals 14 residues. V lost 10 bases, J lost 10 bases, and 11 bases stayed unmatched. The CDR3 region has the DNA TGTGCCACCTACATTAGCGGGGGGGCGGTGGAGCTGTTTTTT. Residues: CATYISGGAVELFF.

The chain joins TRBV7-2 to TRBJ2-7; the match to TRBD1 covers 9 bases. Germline V CDR1 and CDR2: SGHTA, FQGNSA. The CDR3 spans 15 residues. Trimming at V came to 0 bases and at J to 7 bases, leaving 7 bases not matched to a gene. The CDR3 sequence is CASSLAGTGLGEQYF. The CDR3 bases are TGTGCCAGCAGCTTAGCGGGGACAGGGCTAGGGGAGCAGTACTTC.

V is TRBV20-1 and J is TRBJ2-5; TRBD1 or TRBD2 may be the D gene (5 bases each). The CDR3 sequence is 18 residues long. V gave up 0 bases and J gave up 5 bases, with 25 bases separating them. Germline values: CDR1 DFQATT, CDR2 SNEGSKA (reference sequence). CDR3 region: CSARDPGQTLRAGETQYF. The DNA for the CDR3 is TGCAGTGCTAGAGATCCGGGGCAGACCTTGCGGGCCGGGGAGACCCAGTACTTC.

V usage is TRBV24-1 and J usage is TRBJ2-3; 10 positions agree with TRBD2. The germline CDR1 and CDR2 sequences are KGHDR and SFDVKD. Trimming removed 2 bases from V and 3 bases from J; junction bases left unmatched: 10. This CDR3 is built from 18 residues. This CDR3 reads CATSDSLAGPGSTDTQYF. In DNA form, the CDR3 reads TGTGCCACCAGTGATTCACTAGCGGGACCAGGGAGTACAGATACGCAGTATTTT.

In its sample, this clonotype was seen a few times. As DNA, the CDR3 is TGCGCCAGCAGCCAAGAGGGGCAGGGGGCGCAAGAGCAGTACTTC. Translating it yields CASSQEGQGAQEQYF. The chain carries TRBV4-3 and TRBJ2-7, with TRBD1 matching over 8 bases. CDR3 length: 15 amino acids. Germline V lookup: CDR1 LGHNA, CDR2 YSLEER. V was clipped by 0 bases and J by 7 bases; unmatched bases: 8.

This clonotype occurred a few times. The rearrangement links TRBV14 to TRBJ2-5, with TRBD1 as a possible D gene (6 bases). Germline CDR1 reads SGHDN; CDR2 reads FVKESK. With 4 bases removed from V and 4 bases from J, the gap between germline ends came to 16 bases. The CDR3 runs 15 residues. The DNA for the CDR3 is TGTGCCAGCAGCCTCAACCCCAGGGGACGAGAGACCCAGTACTTC. This gives the protein CASSLNPRGRETQYF. Full variable domain (outside the CDR3, taken from reference TRBV14 and TRBJ2-5): EAGVTQFPSHSVIEKGQTVTLRCDPISGHDNLYWYRRVMGKEIKFLLHFVKESKQDESGMPNNRFLAERTGGTYSTLKVQPAELEDSGVYFCASSLNPRGRETQYFGPGTRLLVL.

The chain combines TRBV5-5 with TRBJ2-7; perhaps TRBD2 as D (5 bases). Germline values: CDR1 SGHKS, CDR2 YYEKEE (reference sequence). The CDR3 is 16 amino acids. V lost 4 bases and J 3 bases, leaving 20 bases between the germline ends. CDR3 nucleotides: TGTGCCAGCAGCCGACTGTCTGGACTTGGCCTCTACGAGCAGTACTTC. It encodes CASSRLSGLGLYEQYF. The full variable domain, in which reference TRBV5-5 and TRBJ2-7 provide the parts outside the CDR3, is DAGVTQSPTHLIKTRGQQVTLRCSPISGHKSVSWYQQVLGQGPQFIFQYYEKEERGRGNFPDRFSARQFPNYSSELNVNALLLGDSALYLCASSRLSGLGLYEQYFGPGTRLTVT.

This clonotype was picked up a small number of times. The chain combines TRBV27 with TRBJ2-7; 9 nucleotides match TRBD2. Germline lookup yields CDR1 MNHEY and CDR2 SMNVEV (reference sequence). This CDR3 spans 20 amino acids. V gave up 3 bases and J gave up 3 bases; unmatched junction bases: 21. The CDR3 is CASSFRVAGLARLWVYEQYF. The CDR3 DNA sequence: TGTGCCAGCAGTTTCCGGGTCGCGGGACTAGCCCGACTCTGGGTCTACGAGCAGTACTTC.

This clonotype appeared a few times. This chain uses TRBV20-1 with TRBJ2-5; 10 bases fit TRBD1. J was trimmed by 3 bases and V by 6 bases; bases with no gene match: 10. The CDR3 has 15 residues. CDR1 and CDR2 from the germline V gene are DFQATT and SNEGSKA (reference sequence). The CDR3 region is CSARDRGLLKETQYF. Here the CDR3 DNA reads TGCAGTGCGCGGGACAGGGGCCTCCTGAAAGAGACCCAGTACTTC.

This clonotype showed up many times. The V gene is TRBV5-1, the J gene TRBJ2-5; 8 nucleotides match TRBD1. The end of the DNA fits TRBJ2-7 better, so the J call may be wrong. This CDR3 region has 14 residues. CDR1 and CDR2 (germline): SGHRS, YFSETQ. The CDR3 sequence: CASSGGTGSYEQYF. The CDR3 DNA reads TGCGCCAGCAGCGGCGGGACAGGCTCCTACGAGCAGTACTTC.